A single sample gave rise to the 20 T cell receptor beta chains below, sequenced in a study of blood T cell repertoires in COVID-19 (TCRdb year 2020). Libraries came from the immunoSEQ multiplex PCR assay. TCRdb took this table from immuneACCESS and kept in-frame rearrangements with V and J called. Such tables lack part of the clones; where checked against another copy, unresolved V genes explain under half of the gap, and the rest is unexplained. This sample is represented by about 250,000 clones; 70% to 90% of them were singletons. The ten largest clones capture around 3.3% of the sample. Sequencing was performed on peripheral blood. These receptors all stem from a man younger than 35 with active or convalescent COVID-19.

The chain recombines TRBV9 with TRBJ1-1; 7 bases agree with TRBD1. The CDR3 totals 16 residues. Germline values: CDR1 SGDLS, CDR2 YYNGEE. Trimming removed 4 bases from V and 4 bases from J; junction bases left unmatched: 13. CDR3 in DNA: TGTGCCAGCAGCCCCCGACAGGGTTCCGTGGCCACTGAAGCTTTCTTT. The encoded protein is CASSPRQGSVATEAFF. Combining the CDR3 with reference TRBV9 and TRBJ1-1 gives the whole variable domain DSGVTQTPKHLITATGQRVTLRCSPRSGDLSVYWYQQSLDQGLQFLIQYYNGEERAKGNILERFSAQQFPDLHSELNLSSLELGDSALYFCASSPRQGSVATEAFFGQGTRLTVV.

CDR3 loop: CASSLVPGEQYF. CDR3 nucleotides: TGTGCCAGCAGCTTAGTTCCCGGCGAGCAGTACTTC. The V and J genes are TRBV11-2 and TRBJ2-7; the D is unclear. The CDR3 length is 12 residues. V gave up 1 base and J gave up 6 bases, with 7 bases separating them. Germline V gene lookup returns CDR1 SGHAT and CDR2 FQNNGV.

The chain uses TRBV10-3 and TRBJ1-3; D ambiguous. Germline V gene data show CDR1 as ENHRY and CDR2 as SYGVKD. The CDR3 has 15 residues. V lost 2 bases and J lost 1, with 9 bases in between. The CDR3 coding sequence is TGTGCCATCAGTGAGGGGCGGGCGTCTGGAAACACCATATATTTT. Residues: CAISEGRASGNTIYF.

This chain links TRBV19 with TRBJ2-3; 12 bases match TRBD2. The V gene end was trimmed by 4 bases and the J gene end by 4 bases; junction bases not matched to a gene: 6. Germline V gene data show CDR1 as LNHDA and CDR2 as SQIVND (reference sequence). This CDR3 comprises 16 residues. CDR3 nucleotide sequence: TGTGCCAGTAGTAGTTGGACTAGCGGGGAGGCAGATACGCAGTATTTT. This encodes CASSSWTSGEADTQYF.

The V gene is TRBV6-1, the J gene TRBJ1-3; no clear D. The CDR3 is 16 amino acids. In germline, CDR1 is MNHNS, CDR2 SASEGT. V dropped 2 bases and J dropped 0 bases, with 11 bases sitting between them. The CDR3 DNA follows: TGTGCCAGCAGTGAAACCAGAATCCTCTCTGGAAACACCATATATTTT. Its translation: CASSETRILSGNTIYF.

V is TRBV6-6 and J is TRBJ1-1; D not certain. Germline V gene data show CDR1 as MNHNY and CDR2 as SVGAGI (reference sequence). The CDR3 totals 15 residues. Trimming took off 8 bases at V and 1 base at J, with 17 bases between the two ends. Here the CDR3 DNA reads TGTGCCAGCCGAAACCCCGCAGGTGGGAACACTGAAGCTTTCTTT. Translating gives CASRNPAGGNTEAFF.

The chain is built from TRBV3-1 (or the pseudogene TRBV3-2) and TRBJ2-1, with D possibly being TRBD2 (6 bases). The germline CDR1 and CDR2 sequences are LGHDT and YNNKEL (reference sequence). The germline V and J ends were trimmed by 8 bases and 7 bases, with 15 bases remaining between them. This CDR3 has 13 amino acids. As DNA, the CDR3 is TGTGCCAGCTTCAGACTAGTCGGGAATGAGCAGTTCTTC. Translation: CASFRLVGNEQFF.

V is TRBV30 and J is TRBJ1-2; D is unclear. CDR3 length: 13 amino acids. The V gene lost 0 bases and the J gene lost 8 bases, with 13 bases spanning the gap. Germline values: CDR1 GTSNPN, CDR2 SVGIG (reference sequence). The CDR3 loop reads CAWSVGGFGGYTF. CDR3 coding DNA: TGTGCCTGGAGTGTCGGAGGGTTTGGCGGCTACACCTTC.

The genes are TRBV30 and TRBJ1-2; 8 positions agree with TRBD1. V gave up 3 bases and J gave up 2 bases; unmatched junction bases: 5. Germline V gives CDR1 GTSNPN, CDR2 SVGIG (reference sequence). This CDR3 has 14 amino acids. CDR3 bases: TGTGCCTGGAGCCGACAGGGGATGAACTATGGCTACACCTTC. This sequence encodes CAWSRQGMNYGYTF. Using reference TRBV30 and TRBJ1-2 for the parts outside the CDR3, the full variable domain is SQTIHQWPATLVQPVGSPLSLECTVEGTSNPNLYWYRQAAGRGLQLLFYSVGIGQISSEVPQNLSASRPQDRQFILSSKKLLLSDSGFYLCAWSRQGMNYGYTFGSGTRLTVV.

The V and J genes are TRBV7-2 and TRBJ2-2; a weak D match, TRBD1 (5 bases). Germline-derived CDR1 and CDR2 are SGHTA and FQGNSA. The CDR3 is 15 residues long. Trimming stripped 3 bases from V and 0 bases from J, with 8 bases between. The CDR3 sequence: CASSLTDTNTGELFF. CDR3 nucleotides: TGTGCCAGCAGCTTGACAGACACGAACACCGGGGAGCTGTTTTTT.

The chain combines TRBV30 with TRBJ1-1, with 9 bases identical to TRBD1. Germline CDR1 GTSNPN, CDR2 SVGIG (reference sequence). The CDR3 has 17 amino acids. J lost 4 bases, V lost 4 bases, and 16 bases had no gene match. Here the CDR3 DNA reads TGTGCCTGGACTAACCTCCCCCCAGGACAGGGGAGCACTGAAGCTTTCTTT. This encodes CAWTNLPPGQGSTEAFF. Together with reference TRBV30 and TRBJ1-1, the CDR3 gives the full variable domain: SQTIHQWPATLVQPVGSPLSLECTVEGTSNPNLYWYRQAAGRGLQLLFYSVGIGQISSEVPQNLSASRPQDRQFILSSKKLLLSDSGFYLCAWTNLPPGQGSTEAFFGQGTRLTVV.

This clone was counted a single time. The genes are TRBV28 and TRBJ1-1; maybe TRBD1 (5 bases). The V gene lost 4 bases and the J gene lost 6 bases, with 18 bases spanning the gap. The germline CDR1 and CDR2 sequences are MDHEN and SYDVKM. CDR3 length: 15 amino acids. CDR3 sequence: CASSSGTDGRAEAFF. The CDR3 nucleotides read TGTGCCAGCAGTTCAGGGACTGACGGTAGAGCTGAAGCTTTCTTT.

The rearrangement uses TRBV19 and TRBJ2-1, with TRBD1 matching over 9 bases. Germline values: CDR1 LNHDA, CDR2 SQIVND (reference sequence). The CDR3 is made up of 16 amino acids. Trimming took 4 bases from V and 8 from J; bases not matched to a gene: 12. DNA for the CDR3: TGTGCCAGTAGTACCCGCCAACGGACAGGGGTCCATGAGCAGTTCTTC. Its protein is CASSTRQRTGVHEQFF.

The chain carries TRBV5-4 and TRBJ2-7, with a tentative D call TRBD2 (5 bases). The V end lost 4 bases, the J end lost 6 bases, and 17 bases lay between the germline ends. The CDR3 is made up of 14 amino acids. Per germline, CDR1 SGHNT and CDR2 YYREEE (reference sequence). The CDR3 sequence: CASSRGMEGGEQYF. DNA for the CDR3: TGTGCCAGCAGCCGAGGAATGGAAGGAGGCGAGCAGTACTTC.

The chain has TRBV27 and TRBJ1-2; 7 positions match TRBD1. The V gene end was trimmed by 1 base and the J gene end by 6 bases; junction bases not matched to a gene: 8. Germline-derived CDR1 and CDR2 are MNHEY and SMNVEV (reference sequence). This CDR3 contains 15 residues. The CDR3 DNA is TGTGCCAGCAGTTTATACAGGACCCAGGGGGATGGCTACACCTTC. This sequence encodes CASSLYRTQGDGYTF.

The J gene is TRBJ2-1, the V gene TRBV19, with 8 bases fitting TRBD2. V shed 4 bases and J 0 bases; nucleotides not matched to a gene: 14. The V gene's germline CDR1 is LNHDA and CDR2 SQIVND (reference sequence). The CDR3 spans 19 residues. The CDR3 protein is CASSTQPWRAGDSYNEQFF. The CDR3 bases are TGTGCCAGTAGTACCCAACCCTGGAGAGCGGGGGACTCCTACAATGAGCAGTTCTTC.

The V call is TRBV10-3, the J call TRBJ2-1; possible D gene TRBD2, 6 bases. Germline lookup yields CDR1 ENHRY and CDR2 SYGVKD. Trimming removed 2 bases from V and 3 bases from J, with 11 bases in between. This CDR3 is 15 amino acids long. CDR3 nucleotides: TGTGCCATCAGTGAGGGGACTCCTTACTACAATGAGCAGTTCTTC. This translates into CAISEGTPYYNEQFF.

V is TRBV15 and J is TRBJ1-5, with a tentative D call TRBD1 (6 bases). The V gene's germline CDR1 is LNHNV and CDR2 YYDKDF (reference sequence). The CDR3 loop spans 14 amino acids. With 9 bases removed from V and 4 bases from J, the gap between germline ends came to 16 bases. CDR3 sequence: CATRDKGGNQPQHF. CDR3 in DNA: TGTGCCACGAGGGACAAGGGCGGAAATCAGCCCCAGCATTTT.

The V gene is TRBV9, the J gene TRBJ2-2; D not certain. V lost 5 bases, J lost 2 bases, and 13 bases lay in between. Germline loops: CDR1 SGDLS, CDR2 YYNGEE. The CDR3 contains 15 residues. CDR3 DNA sequence: TGTGCCAGCAGTACACAATTCCCCAACACCGGGGAGCTGTTTTTT. This sequence encodes CASSTQFPNTGELFF. Together with reference TRBV9 and TRBJ2-2, the CDR3 gives the full variable domain: DSGVTQTPKHLITATGQRVTLRCSPRSGDLSVYWYQQSLDQGLQFLIQYYNGEERAKGNILERFSAQQFPDLHSELNLSSLELGDSALYFCASSTQFPNTGELFFGEGSRLTVL.

The V gene is TRBV7-2, the J gene TRBJ2-7, with D perhaps TRBD2 (5 bases). This CDR3 has 14 amino acids. Trimming removed 2 bases at V and 3 bases at J, with 11 bases between. Germline CDR1 is SGHTA and CDR2 is FQGNSA. CDR3 DNA sequence: TGTGCCAGCAGCTTATCACGGGGATTCTACGAGCAGTACTTC. It translates to CASSLSRGFYEQYF.